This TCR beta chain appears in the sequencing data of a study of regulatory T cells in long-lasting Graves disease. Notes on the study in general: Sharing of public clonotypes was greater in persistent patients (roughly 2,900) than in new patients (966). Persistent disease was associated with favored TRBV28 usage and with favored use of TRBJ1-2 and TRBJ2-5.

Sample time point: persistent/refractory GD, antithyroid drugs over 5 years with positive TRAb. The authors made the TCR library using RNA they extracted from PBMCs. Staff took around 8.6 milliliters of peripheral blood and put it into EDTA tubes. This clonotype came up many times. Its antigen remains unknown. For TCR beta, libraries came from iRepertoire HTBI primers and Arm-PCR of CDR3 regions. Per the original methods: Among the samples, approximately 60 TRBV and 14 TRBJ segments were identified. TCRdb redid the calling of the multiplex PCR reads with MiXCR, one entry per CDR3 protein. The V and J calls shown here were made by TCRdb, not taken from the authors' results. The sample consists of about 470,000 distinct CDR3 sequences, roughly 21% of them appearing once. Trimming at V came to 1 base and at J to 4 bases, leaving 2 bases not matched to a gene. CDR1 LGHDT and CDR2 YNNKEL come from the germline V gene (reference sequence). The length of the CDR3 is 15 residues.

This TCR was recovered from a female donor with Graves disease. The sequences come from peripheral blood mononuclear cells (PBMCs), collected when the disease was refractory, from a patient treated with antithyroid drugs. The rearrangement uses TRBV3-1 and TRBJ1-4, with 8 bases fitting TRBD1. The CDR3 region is CASSQGTGINEKLFF. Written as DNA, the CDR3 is TGTGCCAGCAGCCAAGGGACAGGGATTAATGAAAAACTGTTTTTT.